This TCR beta chain was recovered during a study of blood T cell repertoires in COVID-19. Overall study context: Researchers got acute and convalescent COVID-19 samples from the United States, Italy and Spain. From T cells, B-cell-depleted T cells, or PBMCs came the material, which was cDNA or gDNA.

In the original processing: Reference gene primer amplification in the assay estimated nucleated cell counts. Clones were sequenced by immunoSEQ multiplex PCR, and TCRdb holds only the in-frame ones, with some missing. The D gene and trimming were derived from the DNA, and the V and J assignments and clone size from that table. Of roughly 86,000 clones in the sample, about 87% were seen once. The CDR3 spans 13 residues. CDR1 is SGHTA, CDR2 FQGTGA, per germline. V lost 4 bases and J lost 7, with 8 bases in between. The genes are TRBV7-3 and TRBJ1-6; D gene unclear. Sequenced input: peripheral blood. This TCR came from a man aged 35-49 years with acute or convalescent COVID-19. The DNA of the CDR3 is TGTGCCAGCAGCTCTAACGGGAATTCACCCCTCCACTTT. Translation: CASSSNGNSPLHF.